These 2 T cell receptor beta chains were sequenced from one sample in a study of OX40 agonist ivuxolimab in advanced cancers. The method was immunoSEQ multiplex PCR; TCRdb's version includes in-frame clones alone and lacks a portion of them. This sample carries tens of thousands of clones, roughly 85% of them seen once, and the ten largest clones take about 0.63%. The sequences come from CD4+ or CD8+ T cells sorted from blood, collected in a trial of the OX40 agonist ivuxolimab. The receptors derive from an adult with an advanced solid tumor such as melanoma, head and neck, liver or kidney cancer.

This sequence joins TRBV27 and TRBJ2-1; D could derive from TRBD1 or TRBD2 (5 bases each). The germline V gene has CDR1 MNHEY and CDR2 SMNVEV (reference sequence). The CDR3 length is 16 residues. The V end was cut by 0 bases, the J end by 4 bases, with 13 bases between. The CDR3: CASSLSGTSVYNEQFF. The CDR3 nucleotides read TGTGCCAGCAGTTTATCAGGGACCTCAGTTTACAATGAGCAGTTCTTC.

The rearrangement links TRBV28 to TRBJ2-5; D might be TRBD2 (6 bases). V was clipped by 8 bases and J by 11 bases, with 27 bases between them. The CDR3 loop spans 15 amino acids. Germline values: CDR1 MDHEN, CDR2 SYDVKM. The CDR3 reads CASFSPRPGLEEQYF. The CDR3 nucleotides are TGTGCCAGCTTTTCCCCGCGTCCGGGACTCGAAGAGCAGTACTTC.